A selection of T cell receptor beta chains follows, all from one sample in a study of metastatic and nonmetastatic thyroid tumors. TCRdb re-called clones via MiXCR from the PCR reads. This sample has approximately 17,000 clones, with about 25% found just once. Input material: adjacent normal tissue. These receptors came from a female donor with papillary thyroid cancer or a benign thyroid nodule (not recorded which). Some clones in this sample may be carry-over from other donors' samples. The CDR3 runs from the conserved cysteine through the conserved F or W. D genes are given only for firm matches. Clone size is given for some rows only: seen once, a few or many times, or a class if the clone is expanded.

clone_size	v_call	j_call	d_call	cdr3_aa	cdr3_nt
few	TRBV3-1	TRBJ2-1	.	CASSQDPSGFNEQFF	TGTGCCAGCAGCCAAGACCCTTCGGGTTTTAATGAGCAGTTCTTC
.	TRBV20-1	TRBJ2-1	.	CSASERSYNEQFF	TGCAGTGCTAGCGAACGCTCCTACAATGAGCAGTTCTTC
.	TRBV9	TRBJ2-1	TRBD2	CASSIRGVCNEQFF	TGTGCCAGCAGCATACGGGGGGTGTGCAATGAGCAGTTCTTC
.	TRBV20-1	TRBJ2-3	.	CSARDRIGASFQYF	TGCAGTGCTAGAGATCGGATCGGTGCTAGTTTCCAGTATTTT
.	TRBV5-1	TRBJ2-3	.	CASSLGSQGHGTQYF	TGCGCCAGCAGCTTGGGGTCACAGGGACACGGTACGCAGTATTTT
medium-sized	TRBV28	TRBJ2-1	TRBD2	CASSRPTSGGPEPF	TGTGCCAGCAGTCGCCCGACTAGCGGAGGACCTGAACCCTTC
.	TRBV27	TRBJ2-7	.	CASSLQISGTYEQYF	TGTGCCAGCAGTTTACAAATTTCAGGCACCTACGAGCAGTACTTC
.	TRBV7-2	TRBJ2-7	.	CASSSFGSVNEQYF	TGTGCCAGCAGCTCATTTGGGAGCGTCAACGAGCAGTACTTC
.	TRBV27	TRBJ1-2	.	CASSLKGSNYGYTF	TGTGCCAGCAGTTTAAAGGGGTCCAACTATGGCTACACCTTC
.	TRBV13	TRBJ2-1	.	CASSRDSRSYNEQFF	TGTGCCAGCAGCCGGGATTCCCGCTCCTACAATGAGCAGTTCTTC
.	TRBV15	TRBJ2-7	.	CATSRDITGISYEQYF	TGTGCCACCAGCAGAGATATTACAGGAATATCCTACGAGCAGTACTTC
.	TRBV4-1	TRBJ2-7	.	CASSLGQSYEQYF	TGCGCCAGCAGCCTAGGACAAAGCTACGAGCAGTACTTC
few	TRBV5-1	TRBJ2-3	.	CASSLEQLTDTQYF	TGCGCCAGCAGCTTGGAGCAGCTCACAGATACGCAGTATTTT
medium-sized	TRBV20-1	TRBJ1-5	.	CSADDYSNQPQHF	TGCAGTGCAGACGATTATAGCAATCAGCCCCAGCATTTT
.	TRBV18	TRBJ1-6	TRBD1	CASSLGQGFAYNSPLHF	TGTGCCAGCTCGCTCGGACAGGGGTTCGCCTATAATTCACCCCTCCACTTT
.	TRBV5-1	TRBJ1-2	.	CASSSVGSYGYTF	TGCGCCAGCAGTTCAGTTGGCTCCTATGGCTACACCTTC
.	TRBV7-9	TRBJ2-1	.	CASSFSRGDEQFF	TGTGCCAGCAGCTTTAGTCGGGGAGACGAGCAGTTCTTC
medium-sized	TRBV12-3/TRBV12-4	TRBJ2-4	.	CASGGVSKNIQYF	TGTGCCAGCGGCGGAGTATCCAAAAACATTCAGTACTTC
.	TRBV9	TRBJ2-3	.	CASSEDLKGDTQYF	TGTGCCAGCAGCGAAGATCTAAAAGGAGATACGCAGTATTTT
few	TRBV6-4	TRBJ1-6	.	CASSEEGNSPLHF	TGTGCCAGCAGTGAAGAAGGAAATTCACCCCTCCACTTT
medium-sized	TRBV12-3/TRBV12-4	TRBJ2-3	.	CASSFVGRPSTDTQYF	TGTGCCAGCAGTTTTGTAGGGAGGCCTAGCACAGATACGCAGTATTTT
.	TRBV7-9	TRBJ2-5	.	CASSPGDQETQYF	TGTGCCAGCAGCCCCGGGGATCAAGAGACCCAGTACTTC
.	TRBV11-2	TRBJ1-2	.	CASSLGSTGSLYGYTF	TGTGCCAGCAGCTTAGGGTCGACAGGATCGCTGTATGGCTACACCTTC
.	TRBV6-2/TRBV6-3	TRBJ2-7	.	CASSYSIDREQYF	TGTGCCAGCAGCTACTCAATAGACCGCGAGCAGTACTTC
.	TRBV28	TRBJ2-7	.	CASSLWTVDYEQYF	TGTGCCAGCAGTTTGTGGACGGTGGATTACGAGCAGTACTTC
.	TRBV6-6	TRBJ2-5	TRBD2	CASSYELAGGARETQYF	TGTGCCAGCAGTTACGAACTAGCGGGAGGGGCGCGAGAGACCCAGTACTTC
medium-sized	TRBV7-2	TRBJ2-1	TRBD2	CASSLAAGAYNEQFF	TGTGCCAGCAGCTTAGCGGCGGGAGCATACAATGAGCAGTTCTTC
.	TRBV6-1	TRBJ1-5	.	CASSESTGSNQPQHF	TGTGCCAGCAGTGAATCTACAGGCAGCAATCAGCCCCAGCATTTT
.	TRBV9	TRBJ2-2	.	CASSPRLESGELFF	TGTGCCAGCAGCCCCCGACTAGAAAGCGGGGAGCTGTTTTTT
.	TRBV24-1	TRBJ2-2	TRBD1	CATSEEGQGITGELFF	TGTGCCACCAGTGAAGAGGGACAGGGTATCACCGGGGAGCTGTTTTTT
.	TRBV6-2/TRBV6-3	TRBJ2-1	.	CASSYSMREHEQFF	TGTGCCAGCAGTTACTCGATGAGGGAACACGAGCAGTTCTTC
.	TRBV19	TRBJ2-6	.	CASSTRQVLLAGANVLTF	TGTGCCAGTAGTACTCGACAGGTCCTATTGGCTGGGGCCAACGTCCTGACTTTC
.	TRBV20-1	TRBJ2-7	TRBD1	CSARDIKGADDQYF	TGCAGTGCTAGAGACATCAAGGGGGCGGACGACCAGTACTTC
.	TRBV11-2	TRBJ2-3	.	CASSLEFGTSTDTQYF	TGTGCCAGCAGCTTAGAATTTGGGACTTCCACAGATACGCAGTATTTT
.	TRBV18	TRBJ2-5	.	CASSPQRGNQETQYF	TGTGCCAGCTCACCTCAAAGGGGTAACCAAGAGACCCAGTACTTC
few	TRBV11-2	TRBJ1-4	.	CASSLDEKLFF	TGTGCCAGCAGCTTAGATGAAAAACTGTTTTTT
once	TRBV7-8	TRBJ2-7	.	CASSIALGSYEQYF	TGTGCCAGCAGCATAGCCCTAGGAAGCTACGAGCAGTACTTC
few	TRBV6-9	TRBJ2-1	.	CASSDLAYNERFF	TGTGCCAGCAGCGACTTAGCCTACAATGAGCGGTTCTTC
.	TRBV6-1	TRBJ2-2	TRBD1	CASRLDRSNTGELFF	TGTGCCAGCAGACTGGACAGGTCGAACACCGGGGAGCTGTTTTTT
few	TRBV5-4	TRBJ2-7	.	CASSSEGRRYEQYF	TGTGCCAGCAGCTCAGAGGGACGACGCTACGAGCAGTACTTC
.	TRBV6-6	TRBJ2-1	.	CASSYSIPGTSNEQFF	TGTGCCAGCAGTTACTCTATCCCCGGGACATCCAATGAGCAGTTCTTC
.	TRBV4-3	TRBJ1-4	.	CASSQDKDWTAYNEKLFF	TGCGCCAGCAGCCAAGATAAGGATTGGACAGCGTATAATGAAAAACTGTTTTTT
.	TRBV24-1	TRBJ2-2	TRBD1	CATSDPRQGNTGELFF	TGTGCCACCAGTGACCCTCGACAGGGCAACACCGGGGAGCTGTTTTTT
few	TRBV5-1	TRBJ2-7	TRBD1	CASSDRGPSYEQYF	TGCGCCAGCTCGGACAGGGGGCCCTCCTACGAGCAGTACTTC
many	TRBV30	TRBJ1-1	TRBD1	CAWNRGQNTEAFF	TGTGCCTGGAACAGGGGGCAGAACACTGAAGCTTTCTTT
many	TRBV28	TRBJ1-5	.	CASTPGTVLSQHF	TGTGCCAGCACCCCCGGGACCGTCCTGTCCCAGCATTTT
.	TRBV3-1	TRBJ1-2	.	CASSPGDRLLYGYTF	TGTGCCAGCAGCCCAGGGGACCGCCTATTGTATGGCTACACCTTC